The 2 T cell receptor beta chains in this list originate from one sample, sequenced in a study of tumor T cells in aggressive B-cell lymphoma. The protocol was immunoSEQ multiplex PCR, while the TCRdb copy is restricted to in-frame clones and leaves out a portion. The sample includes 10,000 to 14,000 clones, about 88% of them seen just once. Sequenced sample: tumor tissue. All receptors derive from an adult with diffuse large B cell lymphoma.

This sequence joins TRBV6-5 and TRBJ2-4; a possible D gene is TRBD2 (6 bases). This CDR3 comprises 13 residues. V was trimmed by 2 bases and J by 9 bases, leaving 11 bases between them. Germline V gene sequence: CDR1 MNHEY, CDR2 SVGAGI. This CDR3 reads CASSYGREAIQYF. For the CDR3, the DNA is TGTGCCAGCAGTTACGGCAGGGAGGCCATTCAGTACTTC.

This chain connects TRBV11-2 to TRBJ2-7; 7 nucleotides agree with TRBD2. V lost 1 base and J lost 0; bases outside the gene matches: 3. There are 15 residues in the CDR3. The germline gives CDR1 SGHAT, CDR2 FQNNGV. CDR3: CASSLASGNSYEQYF. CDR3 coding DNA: TGTGCCAGCAGCTTAGCTAGCGGAAACTCCTACGAGCAGTACTTC. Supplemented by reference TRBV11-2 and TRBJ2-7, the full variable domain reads EAGVAQSPRYKIIEKRQSVAFWCNPISGHATLYWYQQILGQGPKLLIQFQNNGVVDDSQLPKDRFSAERLKGVDSTLKIQPAKLEDSAVYLCASSLASGNSYEQYFGPGTRLTVT.